The rows below give T cell receptor beta chains drawn from one sample of a study of blood T cell repertoires in COVID-19. This table comes from immunoSEQ multiplex PCR, and its TCRdb copy is limited to in-frame clones, with some not included. The table has 150,000 to 200,000 clones, roughly 83% seen once. The specimen was peripheral blood. The receptors come from a woman between 40 and 50 years old with COVID-19, enrolled during active disease. The CDR3 runs from the conserved cysteine through the conserved F or W. The D gene is left open where the match is weak. Clone sizes are given selectively: once, few, many, or a class where the clone is expanded.

-,TRBV7-9,-,TRBJ2-7,CASSSLNSGYEQYF,TGTGCCAGCAGCTCGCTCAATAGCGGTTACGAGCAGTACTTC
TRBD2,TRBV7-9,-,TRBJ2-1,CASSTREGNEQFF,TGTGCCAGCAGCACGCGGGAGGGCAATGAGCAGTTCTTC
-,TRBV5-5,few,TRBJ2-4,CASSLRGSGNIQYF,TGTGCCAGCAGCCTAAGAGGATCAGGGAACATTCAGTACTTC
-,TRBV14,-,TRBJ1-2,CASSQTPGVRGYTF,TGTGCCAGCAGCCAAACTCCAGGGGTGCGGGGCTACACCTTC
TRBD1,TRBV5-5,few,TRBJ2-7,CASSRTGPLYEQYF,TGTGCCAGCAGCCGGACAGGGCCTCTTTACGAGCAGTACTTC
TRBD1,TRBV18,-,TRBJ1-3,CASSPTGEASGNTIYF,TGTGCCAGCTCACCCACAGGGGAAGCGTCTGGAAACACCATATATTTT
-,TRBV6-2/TRBV6-3,-,TRBJ1-1,CASSNSLEAFF,TGTGCCAGCAGTAACTCCTTAGAAGCTTTCTTT
-,TRBV20-1,few,TRBJ1-6,CSASIPTVGSPLHF,TGCAGTGCTAGTATCCCGACAGTGGGTTCACCCCTCCACTTT
-,TRBV7-2,-,TRBJ1-2,CASSSYREGNGYTF,TGTGCCAGCAGCTCATACAGGGAAGGAAATGGCTACACCTTC
TRBD1,TRBV5-1,-,TRBJ2-5,CASSLWVPDRGRGETQYF,TGCGCCAGCAGCTTGTGGGTGCCTGACAGGGGACGAGGGGAGACCCAGTACTTC
TRBD1,TRBV18,-,TRBJ2-7,CASSPPGQPYEQYF,TGTGCCAGCTCACCGCCGGGACAGCCCTACGAGCAGTACTTC
-,TRBV18,-,TRBJ2-5,CASSPVPFSVLRETQYF,TGTGCCAGCTCACCCGTCCCGTTTTCGGTGTTACGAGAGACCCAGTACTTC
-,TRBV5-6,few,TRBJ1-5,CASSLTGSNQPQHF,TGTGCCAGCAGCTTGACAGGGAGCAATCAGCCCCAGCATTTT
-,TRBV6-5,-,TRBJ2-3,CASSDPSVGDTQYF,TGTGCCAGCAGCGACCCGAGCGTGGGAGATACGCAGTATTTT
TRBD2,TRBV9,-,TRBJ2-5,CASSVGAREWGETQYF,TGTGCCAGCAGCGTAGGTGCGCGGGAGTGGGGGGAGACCCAGTACTTC
-,TRBV7-3,once,TRBJ1-2,CASSSGVKDGYTF,TGTGCCAGCAGCTCAGGGGTGAAGGATGGCTACACCTTC
TRBD1,TRBV5-8,-,TRBJ2-3,CASSLLSGTGVDTQYF,TGTGCCAGCAGCTTGTTGTCCGGGACAGGGGTAGATACGCAGTATTTT